One and the same sample provided the 23 T cell receptor beta chains below, sequenced in a study of blood T cell repertoires in COVID-19. Produced via immunoSEQ multiplex PCR; TCRdb's table is partial and in-frame only. In the table there are more than 250,000 clones, about 90% of which are singletons. The source material was PBMCs or T cells enriched from blood (not recorded which). The receptors derive from a woman younger than 35 with acute COVID-19.

This clone was observed a single time. This chain links TRBV5-1 with TRBJ2-1; 11 bases align to TRBD2. The germline V gene encodes CDR1 SGHRS and CDR2 YFSETQ. The CDR3 loop spans 16 amino acids. The J segment lost 8 bases and the V segment lost 1 base, leaving 8 bases of the junction unmatched. The chain's CDR3 is CASSLTVAGGPDEQFF. CDR3 bases: TGCGCCAGCAGCTTGACTGTAGCGGGAGGGCCAGATGAGCAGTTCTTC.

The CDR3 reads CASSETDRGMNTEAFF. CDR3 DNA: TGTGCCAGCAGTGAAACGGACAGGGGGATGAACACTGAAGCTTTCTTT. The chain uses TRBV6-1 and TRBJ1-1, with 10 nucleotides matching TRBD1. J lost 0 bases, V lost 2 bases, and 3 bases had no gene match. Germline V gives CDR1 MNHNS, CDR2 SASEGT. This CDR3 is built from 16 residues.

The J gene is TRBJ2-7, the V gene TRBV18; 7 positions agree with TRBD2. The J segment lost 2 bases and the V segment lost 3 bases, leaving 4 bases of the junction unmatched. Germline CDR1 reads KGHSH; CDR2 reads LQKENI. This CDR3 is 14 amino acids long. Here the CDR3 reads CASSPSGITYEQYF. The CDR3 coding sequence is TGTGCCAGCTCACCGAGCGGGATCACCTACGAGCAGTACTTC.

The CDR3 is CASNRDINNSPLHF. CDR3 sequence (DNA): TGTGCCAGCAACCGGGACATTAATAATTCACCCCTCCACTTT. This chain uses TRBV6-5 with TRBJ1-6; D may be TRBD1 (6 bases). V was shortened by 7 bases and J by 5 bases, with 12 bases between the two germline ends. This CDR3 contains 14 residues. Germline loops: CDR1 MNHEY, CDR2 SVGAGI.

The chain employs TRBV18 and TRBJ2-7; 10 bases match TRBD1. The CDR3 length is 16 residues. V dropped 3 bases and J dropped 3; count of bases not matched to a gene: 8. Germline V gives CDR1 KGHSH, CDR2 LQKENI. CDR3 protein: CASSPLSGQGNYEQYF. The CDR3 DNA sequence: TGTGCCAGCTCACCCTTGTCGGGACAGGGGAACTACGAGCAGTACTTC. Using reference TRBV18 and TRBJ2-7 for the parts outside the CDR3, the full variable domain is NAGVMQNPRHLVRRRGQEARLRCSPMKGHSHVYWYRQLPEEGLKFMVYLQKENIIDESGMPKERFSAEFPKEGPSILRIQQVVRGDSAAYFCASSPLSGQGNYEQYFGPGTRLTVT.

The chain uses TRBV10-2 and TRBJ1-1; D not certain. V lost 4 bases, J lost 8 bases, and 14 bases lay in between. Germline V gene sequence: CDR1 WSHSY, CDR2 SAAADI. CDR3 length: 13 residues. The CDR3 here is CASSANAETEAFF. The CDR3 DNA is TGCGCCAGCAGTGCGAATGCAGAAACAGAAGCTTTCTTT.

This rearrangement joins TRBV3-1 (or the pseudogene TRBV3-2) to TRBJ2-5; 11 nucleotides agree with TRBD2. CDR1 is LGHDT and CDR2 is YNNKEL in the germline V gene (reference sequence). V lost 1 base and J lost 3; bases outside the gene matches: 1. This CDR3 is 15 amino acids long. For the CDR3, the DNA is TGTGCCAGCAGCCAAGGGGGACTAGCGGAAGAGACCCAGTACTTC. Translation gives CASSQGGLAEETQYF.

The CDR3 reads CASSGQGGEQYF. The CDR3 nucleotides read TGCGCCAGCAGCGGACAGGGTGGCGAGCAGTACTTC. V gene TRBV10-1 combines with J gene TRBJ2-7; 8 bases fit TRBD1. The trim removed 6 bases at V and 6 bases at J, leaving 4 bases unmatched. Germline assignment: CDR1 WNHNN and CDR2 SYGVQD (reference sequence). The CDR3 has 12 residues.

Remarks on this clone: The sample holds other DNA sequences that translate to the same CDR3. The chain is built from TRBV27 and TRBJ1-1; D unresolved. Trimming left V 6 bases short and J 3 bases short, with 11 bases between. The CDR3 has 13 residues. Per the germline V gene, CDR1 is MNHEY and CDR2 is SMNVEV (reference sequence). CDR3 DNA: TGTGCCAGCAGCTCTGACGGGGACACTGAAGCTTTCTTT. Protein product: CASSSDGDTEAFF.

This sequence joins TRBV25-1 and TRBJ1-6; TRBD1 is a possible D gene (5 bases). The germline V gene encodes CDR1 MGHDK and CDR2 SYGVNS. This CDR3 region has 13 residues. Trimming shortened V by 3 bases and J by 10 bases, and 10 bases separated the two germline ends. For the CDR3, the DNA is TGTGCCAGCAGTGACAGGGCTTTGTCACCCCTCCACTTT. Its protein is CASSDRALSPLHF.

The chain recombines TRBV19 with TRBJ2-7; TRBD2 matches at 12 bases. V shed 4 bases and J 4 bases; nucleotides not matched to a gene: 5. This CDR3 has 15 residues. CDR1 and CDR2 from the germline V gene are LNHDA and SQIVND (reference sequence). The DNA of the CDR3 is TGTGCCAGTAGTACCCGGACTAGCGGGACTTACGAGCAGTACTTC. Residues: CASSTRTSGTYEQYF.

The chain is built from TRBV18 and TRBJ2-3, with a tentative D call TRBD1 (5 bases). Germline loops: CDR1 KGHSH, CDR2 LQKENI. Trimming took 3 bases from V and 2 from J, leaving 15 bases between them. CDR3 length: 16 amino acids. CDR3 sequence (DNA): TGTGCCAGCTCACCGCGTCAGGGATTCATCACAGATACGCAGTATTTT. Amino acid sequence: CASSPRQGFITDTQYF.

The V call is TRBV5-5, the J call TRBJ2-7; D not resolved. The CDR3 is made up of 14 amino acids. The germline V gene has CDR1 SGHKS and CDR2 YYEKEE (reference sequence). Trimming took 3 bases from V and 1 from J, leaving 11 bases between them. CDR3 DNA: TGTGCCAGCAGCTGGCTGGGCGTTTCCTACGAGCAGTACTTC. This codes for CASSWLGVSYEQYF.

The chain combines TRBV18 with TRBJ2-7, with 14 nucleotides matching TRBD2. This CDR3 comprises 16 residues. Germline CDR1 reads KGHSH; CDR2 reads LQKENI. V shed 6 bases, J shed 5 bases, and the junction held 9 bases outside the gene matches. CDR3 coding DNA: TGTGCCAGCTCCAGAACGGGGACTAGCGGGAGAAACGAGCAGTACTTC. Protein sequence: CASSRTGTSGRNEQYF.

The chain recombines TRBV11-2 with TRBJ2-7; TRBD2 matches 11 bases. The trim removed 4 bases at V and 4 bases at J, leaving 9 bases unmatched. The CDR3 has 16 residues. The germline CDR1 and CDR2 sequences are SGHAT and FQNNGV. The CDR3 DNA reads TGTGCCAGCAGCTCCTTAACTAGCGGGAGCCGTTACGAGCAGTACTTC. It specifies CASSSLTSGSRYEQYF. Using reference TRBV11-2 and TRBJ2-7 for the parts outside the CDR3, the full variable domain is EAGVAQSPRYKIIEKRQSVAFWCNPISGHATLYWYQQILGQGPKLLIQFQNNGVVDDSQLPKDRFSAERLKGVDSTLKIQPAKLEDSAVYLCASSSLTSGSRYEQYFGPGTRLTVT.

The chain is built from TRBV5-1 and TRBJ2-5; 11 bases match TRBD1. Germline V gene sequence: CDR1 SGHRS, CDR2 YFSETQ. CDR3 length equals 15 residues. Trimming cost V 3 bases and J 1 base; bases outside gene matches: 2. Here the CDR3 DNA reads TGCGCCAGCAGCTGGGGGACAGGGGGCCAAGAGACCCAGTACTTC. Translation gives CASSWGTGGQETQYF.

The rearrangement joins TRBV7-9 to TRBJ2-3; 8 nucleotides align to TRBD1. The germline V gene has CDR1 SEHNR and CDR2 FQNEAQ (reference sequence). J lost 11 bases, V lost 1 base, and 11 bases had no gene match. The CDR3 loop spans 15 amino acids. For the CDR3, the DNA is TGTGCCAGCAGCTTAGGGGGTGGGCCGGACAGGGTGCAGTATTTT. It codes for CASSLGGGPDRVQYF.

V and J are TRBV3-1 (or the pseudogene TRBV3-2) and TRBJ1-1; D unclear. The CDR3 length is 12 residues. In germline, CDR1 is LGHDT, CDR2 YNNKEL (reference sequence). V gave up 1 base and J gave up 10 bases, with 10 bases separating them. The CDR3: CASSQGWRGAFF. The CDR3 DNA reads as TGTGCCAGCAGCCAAGGGTGGCGGGGAGCTTTCTTT.

This clone was counted a single time. J is TRBJ1-5 and V is TRBV10-3; the D gene is possibly TRBD1 (6 bases). The length of the CDR3 is 13 residues. V was shortened by 3 bases and J by 7 bases, with 10 bases between the two germline ends. The germline CDR1 and CDR2 sequences are ENHRY and SYGVKD. The CDR3 protein is CAISENREQPQHF. DNA of the CDR3: TGTGCCATCAGTGAAAACAGGGAACAGCCCCAGCATTTT.

The table lists this clone with a count of one. CDR3 loop: CASSISRDRAATEETQYF. CDR3 bases: TGTGCCAGCAGCATTTCCCGGGACAGGGCGGCCACCGAAGAGACCCAGTACTTC. V and J are TRBV27 and TRBJ2-5, with 9 bases aligning to TRBD1. Germline loops: CDR1 MNHEY, CDR2 SMNVEV (reference sequence). V lost 6 bases to trimming and J lost 3 bases; unmatched junction nucleotides: 17. The CDR3 extends over 18 amino acids.

This clone was seen just once. This sequence joins TRBV28 and TRBJ1-5, with 7 nucleotides matching TRBD1. The CDR3 runs to 15 residues. V lost 6 bases, J lost 5 bases, and 10 bases stayed unmatched. Germline V lookup: CDR1 MDHEN, CDR2 SYDVKM. CDR3 in amino acids: CASRTTGDGDQPQHF. The CDR3 coding sequence is TGTGCCAGCAGAACTACAGGGGACGGCGATCAGCCCCAGCATTTT.

The chain has TRBV5-5 and TRBJ1-2, with a weak D call TRBD1 (6 bases). The CDR3 sequence is 14 residues long. The V gene lost 2 bases and the J gene lost 5 bases, with 13 bases spanning the gap. Germline V gives CDR1 SGHKS, CDR2 YYEKEE (reference sequence). CDR3 amino acids: CASSLRTDIYGYTF. CDR3 coding DNA: TGTGCCAGCAGCTTACGGACAGACATTTATGGCTACACCTTC. Variable domain in full (rest from reference TRBV5-5 and TRBJ1-2): DAGVTQSPTHLIKTRGQQVTLRCSPISGHKSVSWYQQVLGQGPQFIFQYYEKEERGRGNFPDRFSARQFPNYSSELNVNALLLGDSALYLCASSLRTDIYGYTFGSGTRLTVV.

V is TRBV7-2 and J is TRBJ2-1, with D perhaps TRBD2 (5 bases). Germline-derived CDR1 and CDR2 are SGHTA and FQGNSA. Trimming left V 1 base short and J 5 bases short, with 12 bases between. The CDR3 has 15 residues. CDR3 protein: CASSLGLNRNNEQFF. The CDR3 region has the DNA TGTGCCAGCAGCTTAGGACTAAATCGCAACAATGAGCAGTTCTTC.